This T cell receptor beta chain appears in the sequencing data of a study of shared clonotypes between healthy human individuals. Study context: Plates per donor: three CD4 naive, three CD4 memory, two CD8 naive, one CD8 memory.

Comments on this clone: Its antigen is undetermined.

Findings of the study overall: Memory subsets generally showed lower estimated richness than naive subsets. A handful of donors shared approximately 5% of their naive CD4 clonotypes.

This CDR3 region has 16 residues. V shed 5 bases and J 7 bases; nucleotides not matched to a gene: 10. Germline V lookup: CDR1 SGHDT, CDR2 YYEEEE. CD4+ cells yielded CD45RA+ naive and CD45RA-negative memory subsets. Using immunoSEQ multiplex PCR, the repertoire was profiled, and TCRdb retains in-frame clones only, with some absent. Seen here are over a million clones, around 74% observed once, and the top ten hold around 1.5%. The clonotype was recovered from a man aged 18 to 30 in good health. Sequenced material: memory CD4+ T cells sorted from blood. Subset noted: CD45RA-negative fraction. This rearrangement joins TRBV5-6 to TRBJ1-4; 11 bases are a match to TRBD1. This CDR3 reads CASSSDRGREGEKLFF. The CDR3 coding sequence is TGTGCCAGCAGTTCGGACAGGGGGCGAGAAGGTGAAAAACTGTTTTTT.